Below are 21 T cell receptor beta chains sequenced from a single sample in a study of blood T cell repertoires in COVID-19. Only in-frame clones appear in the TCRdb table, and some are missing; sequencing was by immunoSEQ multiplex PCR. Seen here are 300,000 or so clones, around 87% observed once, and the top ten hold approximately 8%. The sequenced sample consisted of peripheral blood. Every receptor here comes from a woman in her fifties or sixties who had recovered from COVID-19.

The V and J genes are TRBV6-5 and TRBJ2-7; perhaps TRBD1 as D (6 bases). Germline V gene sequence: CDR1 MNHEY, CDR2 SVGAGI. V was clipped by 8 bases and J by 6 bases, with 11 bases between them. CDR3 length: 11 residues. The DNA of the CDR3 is TGTGCCAGCCTACAGGGTCTCGAGCAGTACTTC. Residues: CASLQGLEQYF.

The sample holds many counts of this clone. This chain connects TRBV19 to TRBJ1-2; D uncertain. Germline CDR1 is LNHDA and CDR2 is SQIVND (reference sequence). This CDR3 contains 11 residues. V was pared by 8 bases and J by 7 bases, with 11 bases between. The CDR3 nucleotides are TGTGCCAGTTACAGTTATCCTGGCTACACCTTC. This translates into CASYSYPGYTF.

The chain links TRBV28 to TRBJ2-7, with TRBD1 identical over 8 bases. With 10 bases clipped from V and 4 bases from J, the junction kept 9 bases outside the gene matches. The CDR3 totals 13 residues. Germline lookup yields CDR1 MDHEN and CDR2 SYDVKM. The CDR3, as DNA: TGTGCCACTAAGCAGGGGGCGCGGTACGAGCAGTACTTC. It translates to CATKQGARYEQYF.

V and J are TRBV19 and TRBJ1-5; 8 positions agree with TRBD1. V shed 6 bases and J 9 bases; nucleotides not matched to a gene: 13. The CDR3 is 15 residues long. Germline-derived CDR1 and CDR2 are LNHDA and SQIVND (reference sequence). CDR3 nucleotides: TGTGCCAGTAGCATGGGACAGGCCTTCGGAGGGCCCCAGCATTTT. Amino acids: CASSMGQAFGGPQHF.

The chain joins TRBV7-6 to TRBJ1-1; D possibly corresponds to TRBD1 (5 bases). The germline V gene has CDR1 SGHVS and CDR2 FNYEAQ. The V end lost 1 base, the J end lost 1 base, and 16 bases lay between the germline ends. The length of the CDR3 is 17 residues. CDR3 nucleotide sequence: TGTGCCAGCAGCTTAGGTTTCAGGGTGGATACGAACACTGAAGCTTTCTTT. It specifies CASSLGFRVDTNTEAFF.

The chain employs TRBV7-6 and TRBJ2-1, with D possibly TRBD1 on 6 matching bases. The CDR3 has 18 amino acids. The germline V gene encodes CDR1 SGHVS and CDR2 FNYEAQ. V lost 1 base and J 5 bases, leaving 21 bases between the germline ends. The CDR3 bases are TGTGCCAGCAGCTTAGGCTCGGTCCGACAGGTTTTAGACAATGAGCAGTTCTTC. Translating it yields CASSLGSVRQVLDNEQFF.

The CDR3 coding sequence is TGTGCCAGCAGCAACCGACAGAATACGCAGTATTTT. Residues: CASSNRQNTQYF. This chain connects TRBV3-1 (or the pseudogene TRBV3-2) to TRBJ2-3; perhaps TRBD1 as D (5 bases). The germline CDR1 and CDR2 sequences are LGHDT and YNNKEL (reference sequence). The ends were cut back, 5 bases at V and 7 bases at J, with 10 bases in the middle. The CDR3 spans 12 residues.

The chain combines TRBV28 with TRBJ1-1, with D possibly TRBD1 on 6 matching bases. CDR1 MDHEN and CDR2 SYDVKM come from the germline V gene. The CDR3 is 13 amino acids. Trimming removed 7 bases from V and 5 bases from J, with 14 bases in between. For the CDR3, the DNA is TGTGCCAGCACTCTTCAGGGGCGAACTGAAGCTTTCTTT. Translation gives CASTLQGRTEAFF.

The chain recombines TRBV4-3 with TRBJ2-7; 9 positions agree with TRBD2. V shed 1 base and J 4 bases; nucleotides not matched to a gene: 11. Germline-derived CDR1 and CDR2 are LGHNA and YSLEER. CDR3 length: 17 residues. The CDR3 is CASSQGSGGRAPYEQYF. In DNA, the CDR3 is TGCGCCAGCAGCCAAGGGAGCGGCGGGAGGGCACCGTACGAGCAGTACTTC.

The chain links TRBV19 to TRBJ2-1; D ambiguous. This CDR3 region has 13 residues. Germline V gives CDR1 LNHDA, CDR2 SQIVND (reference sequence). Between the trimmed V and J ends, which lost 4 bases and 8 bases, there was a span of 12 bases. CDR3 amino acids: CASSTLGLDEQFF. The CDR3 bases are TGTGCCAGTAGTACCCTCGGGTTGGATGAGCAGTTCTTC.

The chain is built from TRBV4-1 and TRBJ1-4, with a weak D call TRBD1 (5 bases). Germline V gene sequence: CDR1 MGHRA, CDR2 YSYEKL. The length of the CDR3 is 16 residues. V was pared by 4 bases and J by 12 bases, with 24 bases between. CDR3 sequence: CASSRRGKQAPEELFF. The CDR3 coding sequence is TGCGCCAGCAGCCGAAGGGGTAAGCAGGCCCCCGAAGAACTGTTTTTT.

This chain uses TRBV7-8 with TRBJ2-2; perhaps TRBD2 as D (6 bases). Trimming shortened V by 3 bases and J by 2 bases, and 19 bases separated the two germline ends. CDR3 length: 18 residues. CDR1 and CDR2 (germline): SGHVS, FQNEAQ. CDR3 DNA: TGTGCCAGCAGCTTGAGGGTCCGTCGCGGGAATAACACCGGGGAGCTGTTTTTT. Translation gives CASSLRVRRGNNTGELFF.

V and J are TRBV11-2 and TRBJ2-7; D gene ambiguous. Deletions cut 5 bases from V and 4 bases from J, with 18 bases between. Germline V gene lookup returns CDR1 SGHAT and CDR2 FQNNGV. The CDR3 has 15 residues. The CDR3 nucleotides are TGTGCCAGCAGCCCGACGGCAGGCTCGAATTACGAGCAGTACTTC. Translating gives CASSPTAGSNYEQYF.

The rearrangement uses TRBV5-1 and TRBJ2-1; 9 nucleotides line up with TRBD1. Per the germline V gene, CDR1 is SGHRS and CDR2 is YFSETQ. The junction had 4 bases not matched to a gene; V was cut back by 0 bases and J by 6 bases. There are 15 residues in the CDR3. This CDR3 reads CASSLAGQGTNEQFF. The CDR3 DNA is TGCGCCAGCAGCTTGGCTGGACAGGGGACCAATGAGCAGTTCTTC. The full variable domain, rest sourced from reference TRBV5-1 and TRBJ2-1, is KAGVTQTPRYLIKTRGQQVTLSCSPISGHRSVSWYQQTPGQGLQFLFEYFSETQRNKGNFPGRFSGRQFSNSRSEMNVSTLELGDSALYLCASSLAGQGTNEQFFGPGTRLTVL.

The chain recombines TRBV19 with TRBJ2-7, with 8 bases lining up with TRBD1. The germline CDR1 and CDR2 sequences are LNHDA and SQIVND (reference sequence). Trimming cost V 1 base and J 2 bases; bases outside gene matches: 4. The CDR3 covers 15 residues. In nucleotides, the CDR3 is TGTGCCAGTAGTATAGGGACAGGGCCGGCCTACGAGCAGTACTTC. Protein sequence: CASSIGTGPAYEQYF.

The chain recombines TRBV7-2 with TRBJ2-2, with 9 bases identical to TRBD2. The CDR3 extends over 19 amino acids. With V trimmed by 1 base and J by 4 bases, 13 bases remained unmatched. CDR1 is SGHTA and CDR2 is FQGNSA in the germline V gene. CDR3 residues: CASSLVFSGGLESTGELFF. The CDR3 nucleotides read TGTGCCAGCAGCTTAGTTTTTAGCGGGGGCCTCGAGAGCACCGGGGAGCTGTTTTTT.

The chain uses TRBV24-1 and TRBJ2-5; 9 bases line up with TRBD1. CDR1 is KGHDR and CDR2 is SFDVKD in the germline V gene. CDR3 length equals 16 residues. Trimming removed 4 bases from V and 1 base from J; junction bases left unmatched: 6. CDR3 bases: TGTGCCACCAGTGACCCCGGGACAGGGCCCCAAGAGACCCAGTACTTC. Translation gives CATSDPGTGPQETQYF.

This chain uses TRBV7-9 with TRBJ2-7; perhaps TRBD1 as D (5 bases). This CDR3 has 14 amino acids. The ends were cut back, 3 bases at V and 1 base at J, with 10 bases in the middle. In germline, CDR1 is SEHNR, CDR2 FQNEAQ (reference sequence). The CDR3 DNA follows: TGTGCCAGCAGCTTTCTAACAGGTTCCTACGAGCAGTACTTC. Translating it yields CASSFLTGSYEQYF.

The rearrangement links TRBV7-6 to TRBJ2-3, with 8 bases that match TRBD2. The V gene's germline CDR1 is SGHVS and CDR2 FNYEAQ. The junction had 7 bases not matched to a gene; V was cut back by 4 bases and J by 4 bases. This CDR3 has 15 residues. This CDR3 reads CASSSGLGAPDTQYF. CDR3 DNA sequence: TGTGCCAGCAGCTCGGGACTAGGGGCCCCAGATACGCAGTATTTT.

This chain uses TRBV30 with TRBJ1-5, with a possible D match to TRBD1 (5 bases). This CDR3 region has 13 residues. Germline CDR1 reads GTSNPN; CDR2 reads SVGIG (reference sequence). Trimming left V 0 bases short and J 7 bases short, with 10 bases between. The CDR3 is CAWSVRGVQPQHF. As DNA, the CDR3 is TGTGCCTGGAGTGTACGGGGGGTACAGCCCCAGCATTTT.

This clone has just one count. CDR3 DNA: TGTGCCAGCAGCCCGGGACAGGGAGTTTTCTCCGGGGCCAACGTCCTGACTTTC. Protein: CASSPGQGVFSGANVLTF. The chain uses TRBV3-1 (or the pseudogene TRBV3-2) and TRBJ2-6; 9 bases line up with TRBD1. With 4 bases clipped from V and 4 bases from J, the junction kept 11 bases outside the gene matches. The CDR3 contains 18 residues. Germline V gene lookup returns CDR1 LGHDT and CDR2 YNNKEL (reference sequence).